The 13 T cell receptor beta chains in this list originate from one sample, sequenced in a study of tumor-infiltrating lymphocytes in localized non-small cell lung cancer (dated by TCRdb to the early 2020s). Libraries came from the immunoSEQ multiplex PCR assay. Not all clones reach the TCRdb copy of this immuneACCESS table, which keeps in-frame sequences only. Checked studies attribute under half of the gap to unresolved V genes and leave the rest unexplained. The sample contains under 15,000 clones, 78% of them found a single time. The ten largest clones represent 4.5% of the sample. The sequenced sample was lung tumor tissue. These receptors were taken from a human donor with non-small cell lung cancer.

This chain links TRBV19 with TRBJ1-5; TRBD1 matches 7 bases. CDR1 and CDR2 (germline): LNHDA, SQIVND (reference sequence). The length of the CDR3 is 15 residues. V dropped 4 bases and J dropped 1; count of bases not matched to a gene: 4. This CDR3 reads CASSSRGISNQPQHF. The CDR3 coding sequence is TGTGCCAGTAGTAGCAGGGGGATCAGCAATCAGCCCCAGCATTTT. The full variable domain, with the rest looked up from reference TRBV19 and TRBJ1-5, is DGGITQSPKYLFRKEGQNVTLSCEQNLNHDAMYWYRQDPGQGLRLIYYSQIVNDFQKGDIAEGYSVSREKKESFPLTVTSAQKNPTAFYLCASSSRGISNQPQHFGDGTRLSIL.

The chain links TRBV14 to TRBJ2-7; 10 bases are a match to TRBD1. The ends lost 1 base at V and 5 bases at J; junction bases unmatched: 8. The length of the CDR3 is 16 residues. The germline CDR1 and CDR2 sequences are SGHDN and FVKESK. The CDR3, as DNA: TGTGCCAGCAGCCAAGTCCCTAGGGGACAGGGGAACGAGCAGTACGTC. This gives the protein CASSQVPRGQGNEQYV.

The chain employs TRBV5-6 and TRBJ1-3; D is unresolved. The V gene's germline CDR1 is SGHDT and CDR2 YYEEEE. V was clipped by 3 bases and J by 2 bases, with 9 bases between them. This CDR3 spans 14 amino acids. As DNA, the CDR3 is TGTGCCAGCAGCTCGGCGGGAGCTGGAAACACCATATATTTT. It translates to CASSSAGAGNTIYF.

This chain uses TRBV11-2 with TRBJ1-3; 9 bases are a match to TRBD1. The CDR3 is 14 residues long. V lost 5 bases to trimming and J lost 6 bases; unmatched junction nucleotides: 5. Germline assignment: CDR1 SGHAT and CDR2 FQNNGV. In nucleotides, the CDR3 is TGTGCCAGCAGCCAGAGGACAGGGGCAAACACCATATATTTT. It yields the protein CASSQRTGANTIYF.

V usage is TRBV5-1 and J usage is TRBJ1-1, with 7 nucleotides matching TRBD1. There are 12 residues in the CDR3. The V gene end was trimmed by 1 base and the J gene end by 9 bases; junction bases not matched to a gene: 3. Per germline, CDR1 SGHRS and CDR2 YFSETQ. CDR3 region: CASSLKTGKAFF. For the CDR3, the DNA is TGCGCCAGCAGCTTGAAGACAGGGAAAGCTTTCTTT.

The chain combines TRBV11-2 with TRBJ2-1; D could derive from TRBD1 or TRBD2 (5 bases each). Germline V gene data show CDR1 as SGHAT and CDR2 as FQNNGV. The CDR3 is 15 amino acids. The V end was cut by 4 bases, the J end by 4 bases, with 14 bases between. The CDR3 nucleotides read TGTGCCAGCAGCTCCTGGGACCTACCATACAATGAGCAGTTCTTC. This codes for CASSSWDLPYNEQFF.

This chain joins TRBV9 and TRBJ1-2, with D perhaps matching TRBD1 (6 bases). The CDR3 runs to 15 residues. In germline, CDR1 is SGDLS, CDR2 YYNGEE. The germline V and J ends were trimmed by 0 bases and 5 bases, with 14 bases remaining between them. CDR3 protein: CASSVAPLTGYGYTF. In DNA, the CDR3 is TGTGCCAGCAGCGTAGCCCCCTTGACAGGATATGGCTACACCTTC.

V and J are TRBV28 and TRBJ1-2; tentative D call: TRBD1 (5 bases). V shed 8 bases and J shed 4 bases, with 17 bases lying between them. Germline lookup yields CDR1 MDHEN and CDR2 SYDVKM. The CDR3 totals 14 residues. The CDR3 protein is CASGQAGAAYGYTF. CDR3 in DNA: TGTGCCAGCGGACAAGCCGGGGCGGCCTATGGCTACACCTTC.

The chain has TRBV10-2 and TRBJ1-1; the D gene is possibly TRBD1 (5 bases). V lost 6 bases and J lost 4, with 15 bases in between. From germline, CDR1 is WSHSY and CDR2 SAAADI. CDR3 length equals 14 residues. CDR3 coding DNA: TGCGCCAGCAGACTCCGGGGGACCGTCACTGAAGCTTTCTTT. This sequence encodes CASRLRGTVTEAFF.

This chain connects TRBV19 to TRBJ2-4, with D perhaps matching TRBD1 (6 bases). CDR1 is LNHDA, CDR2 SQIVND, per germline (reference sequence). V lost 0 bases and J 1 base, leaving 16 bases between the germline ends. The length of the CDR3 is 18 residues. As DNA, the CDR3 is TGTGCCAGTAGTATAGATGGGGGCAGGGGCCTGGCCAAAAACATTCAGTACTTC. Translated, it gives CASSIDGGRGLAKNIQYF.

The CDR3 spells CSARGTYEQFF. CDR3 DNA: TGCAGTGCTAGAGGCACGTATGAGCAGTTCTTC. This chain connects TRBV20-1 to TRBJ2-1; D is uncertain. Trimming shortened V by 1 base and J by 8 bases, and 6 bases separated the two germline ends. CDR1 is DFQATT, CDR2 SNEGSKA, per germline (reference sequence). The length of the CDR3 is 11 residues.

The V and J genes are TRBV29-1 and TRBJ2-3, with D perhaps TRBD1 (5 bases). This CDR3 is 14 amino acids long. Between the trimmed V and J ends, which lost 2 bases and 0 bases, there was a span of 9 bases. CDR1 and CDR2 from the germline V gene are SQVTM and ANQGSEA. The CDR3 coding sequence is TGCAGCGTTGAAAGGGCAGGGAGCACAGATACGCAGTATTTT. Protein: CSVERAGSTDTQYF.

Only a few counts were recorded for this clone. The chain has TRBV29-1 and TRBJ2-2, with D uncertain. Trimming shortened V by 7 bases and J by 7 bases, and 10 bases separated the two germline ends. CDR3 length: 11 residues. The germline V gene encodes CDR1 SQVTM and CDR2 ANQGSEA. CDR3 sequence: CSGWKNGELFF. The DNA for the CDR3 is TGCAGCGGCTGGAAGAACGGGGAGCTGTTTTTT.